Listed here are 15 T cell receptor beta chains from one sample, sequenced in a study of cytomegalovirus exposure and HLA in healthy donors (dated by TCRdb to the late 2010s). The library was made by the immunoSEQ multiplex PCR assay. The table comes from immuneACCESS by way of TCRdb, which keeps in-frame sequences with V and J called. Part of the clones is missing from these tables; in studies checked, under half for an unresolved V gene and the rest for unknown reasons. For this sample there are some 180,000 clones; 80% to 85% appear just once. The top ten clonotypes cover 1.2% of the sample. The sequenced sample was PBMCs. Source of these receptors: a woman younger than 45 in good health and CMV-seronegative.

The rearrangement joins TRBV6-6 to TRBJ1-1; 9 bases line up with TRBD1. The V gene end was trimmed by 11 bases and the J gene end by 5 bases; junction bases not matched to a gene: 9. The germline V gene has CDR1 MNHNY and CDR2 SVGAGI (reference sequence). This CDR3 is built from 13 residues. The DNA for the CDR3 is TGTGCCGTGAACAGGGGGCGAGATACTGAAGCTTTCTTT. This gives the protein CAVNRGRDTEAFF.

This clone showed up just a few times. The chain is built from TRBV6-5 and TRBJ2-7, with D perhaps TRBD2 (6 bases). Per the germline V gene, CDR1 is MNHEY and CDR2 is SVGAGI. V lost 7 bases and J 1 base, leaving 17 bases between the germline ends. The CDR3 loop spans 15 amino acids. The CDR3 spells CASKGGSGGSYEQYF. CDR3 nucleotide sequence: TGTGCCAGCAAGGGCGGGTCCGGGGGTTCCTACGAGCAGTACTTC.

The chain has TRBV14 and TRBJ2-7, with D perhaps matching TRBD2 (7 bases). The germline gives CDR1 SGHDN, CDR2 FVKESK. Trimming pared 2 bases from V and 3 bases from J, leaving 11 bases between. The CDR3 sequence is 14 residues long. CDR3 bases: TGTGCCAGCAGCCAACCGGGGGGCGGCTACGAGCAGTACTTC. Translation: CASSQPGGGYEQYF. The full variable domain, with the rest looked up from reference TRBV14 and TRBJ2-7, is EAGVTQFPSHSVIEKGQTVTLRCDPISGHDNLYWYRRVMGKEIKFLLHFVKESKQDESGMPNNRFLAERTGGTYSTLKVQPAELEDSGVYFCASSQPGGGYEQYFGPGTRLTVT.

The V gene is TRBV5-1, the J gene TRBJ2-1, with 7 bases fitting TRBD2. V lost 0 bases, J lost 4 bases, and 7 bases stayed unmatched. CDR1 and CDR2 (germline): SGHRS, YFSETQ. This CDR3 region has 16 residues. CDR3 sequence reads: CASSLGGTSDYNEQFF. CDR3 DNA: TGCGCCAGCAGCTTGGGAGGTACTAGCGATTACAATGAGCAGTTCTTC.

The V and J genes are TRBV5-6 and TRBJ2-2; D gene uncertain. V lost 4 bases, J lost 4 bases, and 8 bases lay in between. This CDR3 has 13 amino acids. The germline V gene encodes CDR1 SGHDT and CDR2 YYEEEE. The CDR3, as DNA: TGTGCCAGCAGCCGCCCGGGCACCGGGGAGCTGTTTTTT. Translated, it gives CASSRPGTGELFF.

CDR3 protein: CASSIGYRNYEQYF. CDR3 coding DNA: TGTGCCAGTAGTATAGGTTACAGAAACTACGAGCAGTACTTC. This chain uses TRBV19 with TRBJ2-7, with no clear D. Germline V gives CDR1 LNHDA, CDR2 SQIVND (reference sequence). The V end was cut by 1 base, the J end by 3 bases, with 10 bases between. The CDR3 extends over 14 amino acids.

This chain links TRBV5-1 with TRBJ1-1; a weak D match, TRBD1 (6 bases). The germline V and J ends were trimmed by 1 base and 4 bases, with 14 bases remaining between them. CDR3 length: 15 residues. The germline V gene has CDR1 SGHRS and CDR2 YFSETQ. The CDR3 nucleotides read TGCGCCAGCAGCTTGTCAGGGGTTGGGATCACTGAAGCTTTCTTT. This sequence encodes CASSLSGVGITEAFF. Looking up the rest from reference TRBV5-1 and TRBJ1-1 gives the full variable domain: KAGVTQTPRYLIKTRGQQVTLSCSPISGHRSVSWYQQTPGQGLQFLFEYFSETQRNKGNFPGRFSGRQFSNSRSEMNVSTLELGDSALYLCASSLSGVGITEAFFGQGTRLTVV.

This rearrangement joins TRBV19 to TRBJ2-1; TRBD2 matches at 7 bases. CDR1 and CDR2 from the germline V gene are LNHDA and SQIVND (reference sequence). This CDR3 comprises 13 residues. J lost 8 bases, V lost 7 bases, and 8 bases had no gene match. CDR3 residues: CASNWGGTYEQFF. Here the CDR3 DNA reads TGTGCCAGTAATTGGGGGGGAACTTATGAGCAGTTCTTC. Full variable domain (outside the CDR3, taken from reference TRBV19 and TRBJ2-1): DGGITQSPKYLFRKEGQNVTLSCEQNLNHDAMYWYRQDPGQGLRLIYYSQIVNDFQKGDIAEGYSVSREKKESFPLTVTSAQKNPTAFYLCASNWGGTYEQFFGPGTRLTVL.

This clone was seen a single time. The chain recombines TRBV6-6 with TRBJ2-7; D may be TRBD2 (5 bases). The CDR3 loop spans 14 amino acids. Germline V gives CDR1 MNHNY, CDR2 SVGAGI (reference sequence). With 5 bases removed from V and 0 bases from J, the gap between germline ends came to 11 bases. The CDR3 bases are TGTGCCAGCAGTGTCCGGAGGAGCTCCTACGAGCAGTACTTC. Its protein product is CASSVRRSSYEQYF.

The V and J genes are TRBV2 and TRBJ1-5; maybe TRBD1 (5 bases). CDR3 length: 12 amino acids. The ends were cut back, 6 bases at V and 16 bases at J, with 19 bases in the middle. CDR1 SNHLY and CDR2 FYNNEI come from the germline V gene. The CDR3 here is CASSVTDALHHF. CDR3 sequence (DNA): TGTGCCAGCAGCGTGACAGACGCACTTCACCATTTT.

The rearrangement links TRBV10-3 to TRBJ1-1, with a tentative D call TRBD1 (6 bases). V gave up 2 bases and J gave up 2 bases, with 9 bases separating them. CDR1 and CDR2 (germline): ENHRY, SYGVKD. This CDR3 contains 14 residues. DNA of the CDR3: TGTGCCATCAGTGAGGGACAGCCAAACACTGAAGCTTTCTTT. Translating it yields CAISEGQPNTEAFF.

The chain has TRBV5-4 and TRBJ1-4; 9 bases align to TRBD1. Germline CDR1 reads SGHNT; CDR2 reads YYREEE (reference sequence). Unmatched junction bases numbered 3, after V lost 4 bases and J lost 5 bases. This CDR3 spans 14 amino acids. The CDR3 sequence: CASSGDRENEKLFF. Here the CDR3 DNA reads TGTGCCAGCAGCGGGGACAGGGAGAATGAAAAACTGTTTTTT.

In DNA form, the CDR3 reads TGTGCCAGCAGCACAGTGTTTTGGGGCGGGGGACTTACATACAATGAGCAGTTCTTC. It translates to CASSTVFWGGGLTYNEQFF. This chain joins TRBV7-2 and TRBJ2-1; 7 bases are shared with TRBD2. Losses at the gene ends were 5 bases for V and 4 bases for J; bases not matched to a gene: 20. Germline V gives CDR1 SGHTA, CDR2 FQGNSA. The length of the CDR3 is 19 residues.

The rearrangement links TRBV9 to TRBJ1-1; 9 nucleotides line up with TRBD1. The length of the CDR3 is 15 residues. V lost 4 bases to trimming and J lost 5 bases; unmatched junction nucleotides: 9. CDR1 and CDR2 from the germline V gene are SGDLS and YYNGEE. The CDR3 is CASSTLSGQGTEAFF. The CDR3 bases are TGTGCCAGCAGCACCCTCTCGGGACAGGGAACTGAAGCTTTCTTT.

The CDR3 coding sequence is TGTGCCAGCAGCCCCTTATCCCGGAGGAACACCGGGGAGCTGTTTTTT. Protein: CASSPLSRRNTGELFF. The V and J genes are TRBV9 and TRBJ2-2; D is ambiguous. Germline lookup yields CDR1 SGDLS and CDR2 YYNGEE. The CDR3 extends over 16 amino acids. V lost 4 bases, J lost 1 base, and 14 bases lay in between.